The 17 T cell receptor beta chains below all came from one sample that was sequenced in a study of cytomegalovirus exposure and HLA in healthy donors. The PCR used 60 Vbeta and 13 Jbeta primers. This table comes from immunoSEQ multiplex PCR, and its TCRdb copy is limited to in-frame clones, with some not included. This sample has 170,000 or so clones; about 80% occur once, and the top ten carry 1%. The sequenced material came from PBMCs. These receptors were collected from a woman aged 45 to 65 in good health and CMV-seropositive.

The chain carries TRBV7-2 and TRBJ1-4, with 8 bases fitting TRBD1. Trimming took 5 bases from V and 8 from J; bases not matched to a gene: 7. This CDR3 has 14 residues. Germline V gene sequence: CDR1 SGHTA, CDR2 FQGNSA. This chain's CDR3 is CASSPGQGREKLFF. The DNA for the CDR3 is TGTGCCAGCAGCCCAGGACAGGGAAGGGAAAAACTGTTTTTT.

The V and J genes are TRBV6-5 and TRBJ1-2; D remains ambiguous. This CDR3 spans 13 amino acids. Germline values: CDR1 MNHEY, CDR2 SVGAGI. Deletions cut 2 bases from V and 8 bases from J, with 12 bases between. The CDR3 loop is CASSYRGVGGYTF. CDR3 DNA sequence: TGTGCCAGCAGTTACCGCGGGGTGGGCGGCTACACCTTC.

This chain connects TRBV7-2 to TRBJ2-5; the D gene is possibly TRBD2 (6 bases). The CDR3 consists of 15 residues. Trimming cost V 8 bases and J 4 bases, with 20 bases left between them. Germline lookup yields CDR1 SGHTA and CDR2 FQGNSA. The CDR3 spells CASVPPGVRGETQYF. The DNA of the CDR3 is TGTGCCAGCGTCCCCCCGGGGGTTCGGGGAGAGACCCAGTACTTC. Based on the CDR3 plus reference TRBV7-2 and TRBJ2-5, the full variable domain is GAGVSQSPSNKVTEKGKDVELRCDPISGHTALYWYRQSLGQGLEFLIYFQGNSAPDKSGLPSDRFSAERTGGSVSTLTIQRTQQEDSAVYLCASVPPGVRGETQYFGPGTRLLVL.

V usage is TRBV28 and J usage is TRBJ2-5; 7 bases are a match to TRBD1. There are 15 residues in the CDR3. Germline-derived CDR1 and CDR2 are MDHEN and SYDVKM. The V gene end was trimmed by 6 bases and the J gene end by 4 bases; junction bases not matched to a gene: 11. In DNA, the CDR3 is TGTGCCAGCAGCTGGGGGACAGTGGAAGCAGAGACCCAGTACTTC. It codes for CASSWGTVEAETQYF.

This sequence joins TRBV4-2 and TRBJ1-2; weak D call: TRBD1 (5 bases). This CDR3 spans 15 amino acids. Germline V lookup: CDR1 LGHNA, CDR2 YNFKEQ. Trimming removed 0 bases from V and 6 bases from J, with 14 bases in between. The DNA of the CDR3 is TGTGCCAGCAGCCAAGATCAGGGCAGCTGGGATGGCTACACCTTC. Encoded protein: CASSQDQGSWDGYTF.

V usage is TRBV5-1 and J usage is TRBJ2-5; no firm D call. Trimming stripped 4 bases from V and 4 bases from J, with 11 bases between. Germline CDR1 and CDR2: SGHRS and YFSETQ. This CDR3 comprises 13 residues. The CDR3 DNA reads as TGCGCCAGCAGCAATCCTCGTAGAGAGACCCAGTACTTC. This encodes CASSNPRRETQYF. The full variable domain, its missing parts supplied by reference TRBV5-1 and TRBJ2-5, is KAGVTQTPRYLIKTRGQQVTLSCSPISGHRSVSWYQQTPGQGLQFLFEYFSETQRNKGNFPGRFSGRQFSNSRSEMNVSTLELGDSALYLCASSNPRRETQYFGPGTRLLVL.

The V and J genes are TRBV7-9 and TRBJ2-4; 9 nucleotides match TRBD1. The CDR3 loop spans 15 amino acids. V lost 5 bases to trimming and J lost 8 bases; unmatched junction nucleotides: 10. The V gene's germline CDR1 is SEHNR and CDR2 FQNEAQ (reference sequence). The CDR3 sequence: CASSEWGQGGDIQYF. Here the CDR3 DNA reads TGTGCCAGCAGCGAATGGGGACAGGGAGGGGACATTCAGTACTTC.

J is TRBJ1-4 and V is TRBV30, with unresolved D. V lost 2 bases and J lost 8, with 12 bases in between. This CDR3 has 13 amino acids. From germline, CDR1 is GTSNPN and CDR2 SVGIG (reference sequence). The CDR3 DNA is TGTGCCTGGAGTCGTGGACTGGGCGAAAAACTGTTTTTT. Amino acid sequence: CAWSRGLGEKLFF.

The chain employs TRBV7-8 and TRBJ2-7, with 13 bases lining up with TRBD2. Germline lookup yields CDR1 SGHVS and CDR2 FQNEAQ. The J segment lost 2 bases and the V segment lost 4 bases, leaving 11 bases of the junction unmatched. The CDR3 runs 18 residues. DNA of the CDR3: TGTGCCAGCAGCTCCCCCACTACTAGCGGGAGGGATCCCTACGAGCAGTACTTC. Protein: CASSSPTTSGRDPYEQYF. The whole variable domain, filled in from reference TRBV7-8 and TRBJ2-7, reads GAGVSQSPRYKVAKRGQDVALRCDPISGHVSLFWYQQALGQGPEFLTYFQNEAQLDKSGLPSDRFFAERPEGSVSTLKIQRTQQEDSAVYLCASSSPTTSGRDPYEQYFGPGTRLTVT.

The chain uses TRBV5-1 and TRBJ2-3, with a tentative D call TRBD2 (6 bases). The V gene lost 4 bases and the J gene lost 1 base, with 10 bases spanning the gap. The CDR3 totals 14 residues. Germline CDR1 is SGHRS and CDR2 is YFSETQ. CDR3 residues: CASSPIAGTDTQYF. The CDR3 DNA sequence: TGCGCCAGCAGCCCGATAGCGGGCACAGATACGCAGTATTTT.

This clone was detected a few times. This chain connects TRBV5-1 to TRBJ2-7; a possible D gene is TRBD2 (5 bases). CDR3 length: 13 residues. Germline lookup yields CDR1 SGHRS and CDR2 YFSETQ. Trimming shortened V by 0 bases and J by 7 bases, and 11 bases separated the two germline ends. CDR3 amino acids: CASSLGTTGEQYF. CDR3 DNA sequence: TGCGCCAGCAGCTTGGGGACGACGGGGGAGCAGTACTTC.

The chain recombines TRBV5-1 with TRBJ1-1; D perhaps matches TRBD1 (5 bases). Germline CDR1 reads SGHRS; CDR2 reads YFSETQ. The length of the CDR3 is 14 residues. V lost 5 bases and J 8 bases, leaving 19 bases between the germline ends. The chain's CDR3 is CASSPFVGTGEAFF. CDR3 DNA: TGCGCCAGCAGTCCTTTCGTCGGTACAGGAGAAGCTTTCTTT.

This CDR3 reads CASSLDRVPEAFF. The CDR3 coding sequence is TGTGCCAGCAGCTTAGATCGGGTCCCTGAAGCTTTCTTT. The chain recombines TRBV11-2 with TRBJ1-1; D not resolved. CDR1 is SGHAT and CDR2 is FQNNGV in the germline V gene. This CDR3 is 13 amino acids long. With 0 bases removed from V and 6 bases from J, the gap between germline ends came to 8 bases.

V usage is TRBV4-3 and J usage is TRBJ1-2; D not certain. CDR1 and CDR2 from the germline V gene are LGHNA and YSLEER. V was cut by 0 bases and J by 4 bases, with 9 bases left in between. This CDR3 contains 14 residues. CDR3 coding DNA: TGCGCCAGCAGCCAAGAGGGCAGGTTCTATGGCTACACCTTC. Amino acid sequence: CASSQEGRFYGYTF.

V is TRBV18 and J is TRBJ1-2, with a possible D match to TRBD1 (5 bases). In germline, CDR1 is KGHSH, CDR2 LQKENI. This CDR3 is 15 amino acids long. V gave up 2 bases and J gave up 2 bases, with 12 bases separating them. CDR3 nucleotides: TGTGCCAGCTCACCAGAGGCTCGGGGGAACTATGGCTACACCTTC. Translating it yields CASSPEARGNYGYTF.

This rearrangement joins TRBV18 to TRBJ2-1; 7 bases match TRBD1. The CDR3 has 12 amino acids. The germline V gene encodes CDR1 KGHSH and CDR2 LQKENI. Trimming at V came to 7 bases and at J to 5 bases, leaving 2 bases not matched to a gene. CDR3 loop: CASYDRDNEQFF. The CDR3 nucleotides read TGTGCCAGCTACGACAGGGACAATGAGCAGTTCTTC.

This rearrangement joins TRBV5-6 to TRBJ2-1, with a tentative D call TRBD1 (6 bases). V gave up 2 bases and J gave up 0 bases, with 9 bases separating them. Germline CDR1 reads SGHDT; CDR2 reads YYEEEE. The CDR3 consists of 15 residues. The CDR3 loop reads CASSFGTRSYNEQFF. CDR3 sequence (DNA): TGTGCCAGCAGCTTTGGGACACGCTCCTACAATGAGCAGTTCTTC.